This is a list of T cell receptor beta chains from one sample in a study of T cells expressing NK-cell markers. TCRdb re-called the 5' RACE reads and shows each CDR3 protein once, DNA omitted. The sample includes 400,000 to 550,000 distinct CDR3 sequences. The sequenced material came from blood T cells: a sorted CD56 or NKG2C T cell subset, CD4+ or CD8+ T cells, or bulk PBMC T cells (not recorded which). Receptors originate from a woman aged 18 to 75 in good health. The CDR3 runs from the conserved cysteine through the conserved F or W.

V gene	J gene	CDR3 protein
TRBV5-6	TRBJ2-1	CASSLVGGSDNEQFF
TRBV30	TRBJ1-1	CAWGFRSTEAFF
TRBV7-2	TRBJ2-1	CASRSGTSGVNEQFF
TRBV7-2	TRBJ1-1	CASSLSRQDEAFF
TRBV3-1	TRBJ2-5	CASSQAGEETQYF
TRBV4-3	TRBJ2-3	CASSQRTDTQYF
TRBV10-2	TRBJ2-3	CASQRTSGPTSTDTQYF
TRBV12-3/TRBV12-4	TRBJ1-1	CASSFIGGDTEAFF
TRBV5-4	TRBJ2-1	CASSLDPSGSYEQFF
TRBV6-1	TRBJ2-6	CATPRRSGANVLTF
TRBV20-1	TRBJ2-1	CSARQTSGGYNEQFF
TRBV4-3	TRBJ2-1	CASSQVRVSGEQFF
TRBV20-1	TRBJ2-1	CSAAPGALQFF
TRBV12-3/TRBV12-4	TRBJ2-2	CASTLGGGELFF
TRBV7-8	TRBJ2-7	CASTHSGGISSYEQYF
TRBV15	TRBJ1-6	CATSSSQGLGSPLHF
TRBV29-1	TRBJ2-1	CSVPWSGSSNEQFF
TRBV15	TRBJ1-3	CATSRDLASSGNTIYF
TRBV18	TRBJ2-5	CASSPPGLAGEETQYF
TRBV4-3	TRBJ2-3	CASSPQSSSGSKAQYF
TRBV12-3/TRBV12-4	TRBJ2-5	CASSTLRQIQETQYF
TRBV9	TRBJ1-6	CASSVETGNNSPLHF